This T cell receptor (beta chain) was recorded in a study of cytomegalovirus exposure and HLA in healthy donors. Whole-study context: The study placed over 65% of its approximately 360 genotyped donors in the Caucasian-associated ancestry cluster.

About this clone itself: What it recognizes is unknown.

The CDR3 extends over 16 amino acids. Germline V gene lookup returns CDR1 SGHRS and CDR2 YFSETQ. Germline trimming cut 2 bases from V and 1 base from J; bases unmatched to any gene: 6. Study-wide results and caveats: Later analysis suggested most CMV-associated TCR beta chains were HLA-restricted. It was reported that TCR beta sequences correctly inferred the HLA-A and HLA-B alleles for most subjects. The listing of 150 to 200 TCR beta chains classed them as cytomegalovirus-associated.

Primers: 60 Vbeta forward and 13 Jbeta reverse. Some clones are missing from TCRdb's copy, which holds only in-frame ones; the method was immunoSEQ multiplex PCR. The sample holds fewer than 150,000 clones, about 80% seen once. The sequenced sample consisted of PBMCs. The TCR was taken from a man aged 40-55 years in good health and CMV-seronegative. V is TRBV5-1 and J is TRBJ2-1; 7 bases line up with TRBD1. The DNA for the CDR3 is TGCGCCAGCAGCTTCCTCGGGACAGAATCCTACAATGAGCAGTTCTTC. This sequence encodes CASSFLGTESYNEQFF.